The present entry profiles one T cell receptor (beta chain) with its context. Its matching antigen is unknown. This specimen comes from a study of a mutant IDH1 vaccine in newly diagnosed glioma. Study information: Radiotherapy alone preceded vaccination by 4-6 weeks; alternatively, vaccination started with temozolomide cycles. Most patients had radiochemotherapy with temozolomide before enrollment; others had one alone. Treated individuals were around 60% male and approximately 40% female, averaging about 40 years of age.

Time point of the sample: week 5, during vaccination. Doses consisted of 300 ug of mutant IDH1 20-mer peptide each, paired with topical imiquimod. The study enrolled donors with new WHO grade 3 or 4 IDH1-mutant, ATRX-lost astrocytomas. Germline trimming cut 4 bases from V and 15 bases from J; bases unmatched to any gene: 17. Germline loops: CDR1 SGHDT, CDR2 YYEEEE. The CDR3 is 15 residues long. Only in-frame clones appear in the TCRdb table, and some are missing; sequencing was by immunoSEQ multiplex PCR. The sample lists 35,000 to 45,000 clones, roughly 79% occurring once. The gene calls are TRBV5-6 and TRBJ2-1, with TRBD2 identical over 9 bases. The source was PBMCs, collected from a glioma patient whose treatment included an IDH1 peptide vaccine. This sequence originates from a man aged 45-65 years with glioma. In DNA, the CDR3 is TGTGCCAGCAGCCCGGGGGGGCAGCGGGAGGAGGTTCGGTTCTTC. Its translation: CASSPGGQREEVRFF.